These 22 T cell receptor beta chains were sequenced from one sample in a study of blood T cell repertoires in COVID-19. Method: immunoSEQ multiplex PCR; TCRdb's copy keeps in-frame clones and lacks some. The data contain about 1,700 clones, 65% to 70% of them seen just once; the ten biggest clones take up less than 30%. Sequenced input: peripheral blood. The source is a man aged 65-85 years with active COVID-19.

The V gene is TRBV7-9, the J gene TRBJ2-7; perhaps TRBD1 as D (6 bases). V was trimmed by 5 bases and J by 1 base, leaving 15 bases between them. The V gene's germline CDR1 is SEHNR and CDR2 FQNEAQ (reference sequence). CDR3 length: 15 amino acids. CDR3 residues: CASSHTTGFSYEQYF. CDR3 DNA sequence: TGTGCCAGCAGCCACACAACAGGGTTTTCCTACGAGCAGTACTTC.

The chain recombines TRBV12-3 or TRBV12-4 with TRBJ1-1, with D unresolved. V lost 6 bases and J lost 1, with 6 bases in between. There are 12 residues in the CDR3. The CDR3 protein is CASSPSNTEAFF. The CDR3 DNA is TGTGCCAGCAGCCCGTCGAACACTGAAGCTTTCTTT.

This clone was found a few times. This chain links TRBV6-5 with TRBJ2-2; no reliable D call. This CDR3 region has 13 residues. Germline CDR1 MNHEY, CDR2 SVGAGI. V lost 4 bases, J lost 7 bases, and 10 bases lay in between. The CDR3 DNA reads TGTGCCAGCAGTTCCGGGTCTAGCGGGGAGCTGTTTTTT. This sequence encodes CASSSGSSGELFF.

This chain uses TRBV5-1 with TRBJ1-6; D perhaps matches TRBD1 (6 bases). The CDR3 consists of 15 residues. V was trimmed by 6 bases and J by 9 bases, leaving 19 bases between them. Per germline, CDR1 SGHRS and CDR2 YFSETQ. This CDR3 is CASTRSGQNSSPLHF. The CDR3 nucleotides are TGCGCCAGCACCAGGTCGGGACAAAACTCTTCACCCCTCCACTTT.

The chain couples TRBV6-5 to TRBJ2-5, with 7 positions matching TRBD2. The CDR3 runs 15 residues. In germline, CDR1 is MNHEY, CDR2 SVGAGI. V trimming: 0 bases; J trimming: 5 bases; junction bases outside the gene matches: 6. The CDR3 protein is CASSYSGGSGETQYF. The CDR3 bases are TGTGCCAGCAGTTACTCTGGCGGGAGCGGGGAGACCCAGTACTTC.

The chain couples TRBV4-2 to TRBJ2-4; no reliable D call. This CDR3 has 12 amino acids. The V end lost 0 bases, the J end lost 8 bases, and 5 bases lay between the germline ends. Germline V gene data show CDR1 as LGHNA and CDR2 as YNFKEQ. The CDR3, as DNA: TGTGCCAGCAGCCAAGATCGGGACATTCAGTACTTC. Translation gives CASSQDRDIQYF.

The J gene is TRBJ1-1, the V gene TRBV19; D might be TRBD1 (5 bases). Germline V lookup: CDR1 LNHDA, CDR2 SQIVND (reference sequence). This CDR3 is 14 amino acids long. V was shortened by 6 bases and J by 1 base, with 12 bases between the two germline ends. CDR3: CASSPQGGNTEAFF. Here the CDR3 DNA reads TGTGCCAGTAGCCCCCAGGGAGGGAACACTGAAGCTTTCTTT.

The chain employs TRBV29-1 and TRBJ1-2; TRBD1 matches at 8 bases. The V and J ends lost 3 bases and 8 bases, in that order; junction bases with no gene match: 5. Per germline, CDR1 SQVTM and CDR2 ANQGSEA. The CDR3 contains 12 residues. The CDR3 reads CSVEGQALGYTF. Here the CDR3 DNA reads TGCAGCGTTGAGGGACAGGCCTTGGGCTACACCTTC.

The chain joins TRBV27 to TRBJ2-1, with 9 bases aligning to TRBD2. CDR3 size: 17 residues. Trimming removed 7 bases from V and 9 bases from J; junction bases left unmatched: 19. CDR1 is MNHEY and CDR2 is SMNVEV in the germline V gene (reference sequence). The CDR3 loop is CASTRLPFSGGRVEQFF. CDR3 DNA: TGTGCCAGCACCCGACTTCCCTTTAGCGGGGGTCGGGTTGAGCAGTTCTTC.

The chain recombines TRBV6-4 with TRBJ2-5, with a tentative D call TRBD1 (6 bases). Trimming removed 4 bases from V and 5 bases from J, with 8 bases in between. The length of the CDR3 is 12 residues. Germline-derived CDR1 and CDR2 are MRHNA and SNTAGT. Here the CDR3 reads CASSGQGETQYF. The DNA of the CDR3 is TGTGCCAGCAGTGGGCAGGGGGAGACCCAGTACTTC.

The chain joins TRBV10-3 to TRBJ1-2; D may be TRBD1 (5 bases). The V end lost 6 bases, the J end lost 1 base, and 12 bases lay between the germline ends. CDR3 length: 14 residues. Germline loops: CDR1 ENHRY, CDR2 SYGVKD. CDR3 DNA: TGTGCCATCAGGAACGGGGGATTTAACTATGGCTACACCTTC. This sequence encodes CAIRNGGFNYGYTF.

The chain carries TRBV5-5 and TRBJ1-2; TRBD1 matches 8 bases. V dropped 4 bases and J dropped 4; count of bases not matched to a gene: 12. Germline V lookup: CDR1 SGHKS, CDR2 YYEKEE (reference sequence). This CDR3 has 16 amino acids. The CDR3 protein is CASSRLGGQGLYGYTF. In DNA, the CDR3 is TGTGCCAGCAGCCGATTGGGTGGACAGGGCCTCTATGGCTACACCTTC.

The rearrangement joins TRBV27 to TRBJ2-3; D might be TRBD1 (5 bases). The length of the CDR3 is 13 residues. Germline V gene lookup returns CDR1 MNHEY and CDR2 SMNVEV (reference sequence). V was clipped by 8 bases and J by 1 base, with 10 bases between them. The CDR3 loop is CASQGWGTDTQYF. The CDR3 DNA reads TGTGCCAGCCAGGGTTGGGGCACAGATACGCAGTATTTT.

This clone was detected a few times. The CDR3, as DNA: TGTGCCAGCAGTTTATACGGAGATGGCTACACCTTC. It translates to CASSLYGDGYTF. The gene calls are TRBV27 and TRBJ1-2; D gene uncertain. Germline values: CDR1 MNHEY, CDR2 SMNVEV (reference sequence). The CDR3 has 12 amino acids. The V end lost 1 base, the J end lost 6 bases, and 6 bases lay between the germline ends.

This clone has just one count. The V and J genes are TRBV2 and TRBJ1-5; 7 bases are a match to TRBD1. The CDR3 covers 15 residues. V shed 9 bases and J 0 bases; nucleotides not matched to a gene: 8. Per germline, CDR1 SNHLY and CDR2 FYNNEI. Written as DNA, the CDR3 is TGTGCCAGTCGGGACAGAACATATAGCAATCAGCCCCAGCATTTT. It encodes CASRDRTYSNQPQHF.

V usage is TRBV3-1 (or the pseudogene TRBV3-2) and J usage is TRBJ1-1; a possible D gene is TRBD1 (5 bases). CDR3 size: 11 residues. V gave up 8 bases and J gave up 5 bases, with 9 bases separating them. Germline CDR1 and CDR2: LGHDT and YNNKEL (reference sequence). CDR3 sequence: CASRGGTEAFF. CDR3 sequence (DNA): TGTGCCAGCCGGGGGGGGACTGAAGCTTTCTTT.

This clone was observed a few times. The V call is TRBV4-1, the J call TRBJ1-2; no definite D call. The germline gives CDR1 MGHRA, CDR2 YSYEKL. Trimming took 2 bases from V and 4 from J, leaving 14 bases between them. The CDR3 runs to 15 residues. This CDR3 reads CASSQFHESSYGYTF. CDR3 DNA: TGCGCCAGCAGCCAATTCCATGAGAGTTCCTATGGCTACACCTTC.

This clone was seen just once. The V call is TRBV19, the J call TRBJ2-2, with D possibly matching TRBD1 (6 bases). The CDR3 is made up of 15 amino acids. Germline V gives CDR1 LNHDA, CDR2 SQIVND (reference sequence). Trimming pared 8 bases from V and 0 bases from J, leaving 13 bases between. The CDR3: CASYTGSANTGELFF. CDR3 coding DNA: TGTGCCAGTTATACAGGGTCCGCGAACACCGGGGAGCTGTTTTTT. Looking up the rest from reference TRBV19 and TRBJ2-2 gives the full variable domain: DGGITQSPKYLFRKEGQNVTLSCEQNLNHDAMYWYRQDPGQGLRLIYYSQIVNDFQKGDIAEGYSVSREKKESFPLTVTSAQKNPTAFYLCASYTGSANTGELFFGEGSRLTVL.

This clone was observed a single time. The chain links TRBV19 to TRBJ2-3; D possibly corresponds to TRBD1 (7 bases). The CDR3 length is 14 residues. V lost 6 bases and J lost 5, with 15 bases in between. Germline-derived CDR1 and CDR2 are LNHDA and SQIVND (reference sequence). DNA for the CDR3: TGTGCCAGTAGAATCTCAGGGGGGAAAGATACGCAGTATTTT. This gives the protein CASRISGGKDTQYF.

The chain uses TRBV5-8 and TRBJ2-4; D may be TRBD1 (6 bases). Germline V gene data show CDR1 as SGHTS and CDR2 as YDEGEE. V lost 0 bases and J lost 6, with 13 bases in between. The CDR3 has 15 amino acids. CDR3 sequence (DNA): TGTGCCAGCAGCTTGGCCTCAGGGGCCGGAAACATTCAGTACTTC. It is translated as CASSLASGAGNIQYF.

The chain links TRBV29-1 to TRBJ2-7, with a weak D call TRBD2 (5 bases). CDR1 is SQVTM, CDR2 ANQGSEA, per germline. Trimming shortened V by 3 bases and J by 4 bases, and 10 bases separated the two germline ends. The CDR3 loop spans 12 amino acids. The DNA for the CDR3 is TGCAGCGTTGAGCTCGGGGAGTACGAGCAGTACTTC. It yields the protein CSVELGEYEQYF.

The chain has TRBV3-1 (or the pseudogene TRBV3-2) and TRBJ2-4; no clear D. Trimming cost V 4 bases and J 0 bases, with 13 bases left between them. The CDR3 runs 16 residues. Germline values: CDR1 LGHDT, CDR2 YNNKEL (reference sequence). Here the CDR3 DNA reads TGTGCCAGCAGCCCAACTTCTGAATTAGCCAAAAACATTCAGTACTTC. This gives the protein CASSPTSELAKNIQYF.